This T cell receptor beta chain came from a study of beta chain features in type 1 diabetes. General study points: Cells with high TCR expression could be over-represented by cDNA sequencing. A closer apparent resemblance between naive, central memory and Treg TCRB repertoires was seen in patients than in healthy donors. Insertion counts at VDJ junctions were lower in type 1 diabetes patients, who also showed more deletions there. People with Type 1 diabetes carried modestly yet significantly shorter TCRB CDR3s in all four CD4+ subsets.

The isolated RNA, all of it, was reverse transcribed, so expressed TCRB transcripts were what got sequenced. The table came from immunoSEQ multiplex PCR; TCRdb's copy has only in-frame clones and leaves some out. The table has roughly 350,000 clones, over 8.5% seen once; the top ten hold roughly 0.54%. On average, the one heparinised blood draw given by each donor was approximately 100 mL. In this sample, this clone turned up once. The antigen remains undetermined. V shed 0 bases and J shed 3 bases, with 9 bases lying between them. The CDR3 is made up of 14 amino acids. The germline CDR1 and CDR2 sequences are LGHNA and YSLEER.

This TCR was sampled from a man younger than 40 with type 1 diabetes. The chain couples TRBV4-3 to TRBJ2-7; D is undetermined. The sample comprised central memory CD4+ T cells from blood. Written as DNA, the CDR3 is TGCGCCAGCAGCCAAGATAAGGGCCACTACGAGCAGTACTTC. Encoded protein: CASSQDKGHYEQYF.